Listed below are T cell receptor beta chains from one sample, sequenced in a study of shared clonotypes between healthy human individuals. TCRdb keeps only in-frame clones here, not all; method: immunoSEQ multiplex PCR. The sample shows nearly 1 million clones, 76% of them seen only once. The sequenced sample consisted of memory CD4+ T cells sorted from blood. The receptors come from a man aged 18 to 30 in good health. CDR3s include the opening cysteine and the closing phenylalanine or tryptophan. D genes are given only for firm matches. Clone size, where shown, is once, few, many, or a class for clones that have expanded.

>.|TRBJ2-1|.|TRBV5-1
CASSLAGSGNEQFF
TGCGCCAGCAGCTTGGCAGGTTCCGGCAATGAGCAGTTCTTC
>.|TRBJ1-1|.|TRBV27
CASSFRGSDTEAFF
TGTGCCAGCAGTTTCAGGGGCTCGGACACTGAAGCTTTCTTT
>TRBD2|TRBJ2-5|.|TRBV5-6
CASSLSGKERQETQYF
TGTGCCAGCAGCTTAAGCGGGAAAGAAAGACAAGAGACCCAGTACTTC
>.|TRBJ2-7|.|TRBV18
CASSDGVTYEQYF
TGTGCCAGCTCAGACGGGGTCACATACGAGCAGTACTTC
>.|TRBJ1-1|.|TRBV18
CASSLQENTEAFF
TGTGCCAGCTCACTTCAGGAGAACACTGAAGCTTTCTTT
>TRBD2|TRBJ2-1|.|TRBV18
CASSPPRSGTSRSEQFF
TGTGCCAGCTCACCACCTCGTAGCGGGACCTCACGGAGTGAGCAGTTCTTC
>TRBD1|TRBJ1-5|once|TRBV29-1
CSVREQGAGQPQHF
TGCAGCGTCCGTGAGCAGGGGGCGGGACAGCCCCAGCATTTT
>TRBD1|TRBJ2-2|.|TRBV4-1
CASSQALGTGDSGELFF
TGCGCCAGCAGCCAAGCCCTTGGGACAGGGGATTCCGGGGAGCTGTTTTTT
>.|TRBJ2-5|.|TRBV6-1
CASSFSEGETQYF
TGTGCCAGCAGCTTTAGTGAAGGAGAGACCCAGTACTTC
>TRBD1|TRBJ1-5|.|TRBV28
CASSLGTGGTGPQHF
TGTGCCAGCAGTTTAGGGACAGGGGGTACAGGGCCCCAGCATTTT
>.|TRBJ1-5|.|TRBV27
CASSLSRANQPQHF
TGTGCCAGCAGTTTATCAAGGGCTAATCAGCCCCAGCATTTT
>.|TRBJ2-2|once|TRBV25-1
CASSDVLGGRNTGELFF
TGTGCCAGCAGTGACGTGCTTGGGGGCCGGAACACCGGGGAGCTGTTTTTT
>TRBD2|TRBJ2-1|.|TRBV7-2
CASSLPSLAGIQFF
TGTGCCAGCAGTTTACCCTCACTAGCGGGGATACAGTTCTTC
>.|TRBJ2-3|.|TRBV18
CASSPSTSTDTQYF
TGTGCCAGCTCACCTTCAACTAGCACAGATACGCAGTATTTT
>.|TRBJ1-1|few|TRBV9
CASSVDGRGNTEAFF
TGTGCCAGCAGCGTAGATGGCAGGGGGAACACTGAAGCTTTCTTT
>.|TRBJ1-2|.|TRBV18
CASSSRSGPGGDGYTF
TGTGCCAGCTCATCGCGCAGTGGCCCAGGTGGGGATGGCTACACCTTC
>.|TRBJ2-3|.|TRBV6-5
CASSSTDRQSDTQYF
TGTGCCAGCAGTTCCACGGACCGACAGTCAGATACGCAGTATTTT
>.|TRBJ1-5|.|TRBV28
CASRAPLGVQHF
TGTGCCAGCAGGGCCCCCCTAGGGGTTCAGCATTTT
>.|TRBJ2-2|.|TRBV7-2
CASSAQSAGELFF
TGTGCCAGCAGCGCTCAATCCGCCGGGGAGCTGTTTTTT
>TRBD1|TRBJ1-2|.|TRBV18
CASSLLSGTALLTDYGYTF
TGTGCCAGCTCACTACTCTCCGGGACAGCCCTTCTGACGGACTATGGCTACACCTTC
>.|TRBJ1-2|.|TRBV5-5
CASSLSGRETRGYGYTF
TGTGCCAGCAGCTTGTCGGGCAGGGAGACAAGAGGCTATGGCTACACCTTC
>.|TRBJ2-5|.|TRBV15
CATSSRGAGETQYF
TGTGCCACCAGCAGCCGGGGGGCTGGAGAGACCCAGTACTTC
>.|TRBJ1-3|.|TRBV9
CASSLIGNSGNTIYF
TGTGCCAGCAGCCTTATTGGGAACTCTGGAAACACCATATATTTT
>.|TRBJ1-2|.|TRBV20-1
CSASPGLGYTF
TGCAGTGCTAGCCCGGGTTTAGGCTACACCTTC
>.|TRBJ2-2|.|TRBV6-5
CASSYSGVGTGELFF
TGTGCCAGCAGTTACTCTGGGGTTGGGACCGGGGAGCTGTTTTTT
>TRBD1|TRBJ2-2|.|TRBV19
CASSRETGGNTGELFF
TGTGCCAGTAGTCGGGAAACAGGGGGGAACACCGGGGAGCTGTTTTTT
>.|TRBJ2-5|.|TRBV19
CASRGNGRETQYF
TGTGCCAGTAGGGGAAACGGGCGAGAGACCCAGTACTTC
>.|TRBJ1-5|.|TRBV12-5
CASGLGKGPQHF
TGTGCTAGTGGTTTGGGGAAAGGGCCCCAGCATTTT
>.|TRBJ1-5|.|TRBV28
CASSRPTGGQPQHF
TGTGCCAGCAGTCGCCCGACGGGCGGTCAGCCCCAGCATTTT
>TRBD2|TRBJ2-3|many|TRBV6-1
CASSIGGASDTQYF
TGTGCCAGCAGTATCGGGGGGGCGTCAGATACGCAGTATTTT
>TRBD1|TRBJ1-5|.|TRBV7-9
CASSLDRGGDQPQHF
TGTGCCAGCAGCTTAGACAGGGGAGGCGATCAGCCCCAGCATTTT
>.|TRBJ2-7|.|TRBV6-4
CATRGAGNEQYF
TGTGCCACGAGAGGGGCCGGTAACGAGCAGTACTTC
>.|TRBJ1-5|few|TRBV7-2
CASSLDSPNQPQHF
TGTGCCAGCAGCTTAGACAGTCCCAATCAGCCCCAGCATTTT
>.|TRBJ1-5|few|TRBV30
CAWSHSNQPQHF
TGTGCCTGGAGCCACAGCAATCAGCCCCAGCATTTT
>.|TRBJ2-5|.|TRBV5-1
CASSFSGRGETQYF
TGCGCCAGCAGCTTTTCGGGGCGCGGGGAGACCCAGTACTTC
>TRBD2|TRBJ2-3|.|TRBV7-9
CASSSAGTSGSVTDTQYF
TGTGCCAGCAGCTCCGCCGGGACTAGCGGGAGTGTCACAGATACGCAGTATTTT
>.|TRBJ2-7|.|TRBV27
CASRLRAGSLGLPYEQYF
TGTGCCAGCAGACTAAGGGCTGGGTCCCTGGGGCTCCCCTACGAGCAGTACTTC
>TRBD2|TRBJ2-5|.|TRBV5-4
CASSLLTSGGSATQYF
TGTGCCAGCAGCTTGTTAACTAGCGGGGGGTCCGCGACCCAGTACTTC
>TRBD1|TRBJ1-2|.|TRBV29-1
CSVRGQGAEGYTF
TGCAGCGTAAGGGGACAGGGGGCGGAGGGCTACACCTTC
>.|TRBJ1-2|.|TRBV10-3
CATRRVDYGYTF
TGTGCCACTAGAAGGGTCGACTATGGCTACACCTTC
>.|TRBJ1-2|.|TRBV7-2
CASSFSGDYGYTF
TGTGCCAGCAGCTTCTCAGGGGACTATGGCTACACCTTC
>TRBD2|TRBJ2-7|.|TRBV30
CAWSDLAGVYEQYF
TGTGCCTGGAGCGACCTAGCGGGAGTATACGAGCAGTACTTC
>.|TRBJ1-2|.|TRBV2
CASSEQGKDTF
TGTGCCAGCAGTGAACAGGGGAAGGACACCTTC
>.|TRBJ1-3|.|TRBV7-2
CASSLTPGVGNTIYF
TGTGCCAGCAGCTTAACTCCAGGGGTCGGAAACACCATATATTTT
>TRBD2|TRBJ2-7|.|TRBV4-2
CASSQAGGETYEQYF
TGTGCCAGCAGCCAAGCCGGGGGGGAAACCTACGAGCAGTACTTC
>.|TRBJ2-3|.|TRBV7-2
CASSFVIRPDTQYF
TGTGCCAGCAGCTTCGTCATTCGGCCAGATACGCAGTATTTT
>.|TRBJ1-6|.|TRBV2
CASSRASSPLHF
TGTGCCAGCAGTCGGGCCTCTTCACCCCTCCACTTT
>.|TRBJ1-6|.|TRBV28
CASRITASSYNSPLHF
TGTGCCAGCAGAATTACAGCGAGCTCCTATAATTCACCCCTCCACTTT
>.|TRBJ2-5|once|TRBV19
CASSIWGRVETQYF
TGTGCCAGTAGTATATGGGGCAGGGTAGAGACCCAGTACTTC
>.|TRBJ2-3|once|TRBV15
CATSSGTAHTDTQYF
TGTGCCACCAGCAGTGGGACCGCGCACACAGATACGCAGTATTTT
>TRBD1|TRBJ1-1|.|TRBV10-3
CAISRIRDRGNTEAFF
TGTGCCATCAGCCGAATCCGGGACAGGGGGAACACTGAAGCTTTCTTT
>.|TRBJ2-2|.|TRBV18
CASSREVSDTGELFF
TGTGCCAGCTCACGCGAGGTATCGGACACCGGGGAGCTGTTTTTT
>.|TRBJ2-5|many|TRBV2
CASSATGETQYF
TGTGCCAGCAGCGCCACCGGGGAGACCCAGTACTTC
>TRBD2|TRBJ2-7|.|TRBV11-2
CASSLGEGGTYEQYF
TGTGCCAGCAGCTTAGGGGAGGGCGGGACCTACGAGCAGTACTTC